The 18 T cell receptor beta chains given below trace back to one sample, sequenced in a study of T cells in Graves' hyperthyroidism and ophthalmopathy. RNA transcripts provided the source from which TCR beta CDR3 regions were amplified. HTBI primers were employed in a first-round RT-PCR of the TCR CDR3. One entry per CDR3 protein, called by TCRdb with MiXCR from the multiplex PCR reads. This sample has about 840,000 distinct CDR3 sequences, with roughly 40% found just once. The source material was blood. The source is a man aged 18 to 30 with Graves' hyperthyroidism.

There are many counts of this clonotype. CDR3 DNA sequence: TGTGCCAGTAGCCCCTTGGGGGACAGAGGGCAGCCCCAGCATTTT. It encodes CASSPLGDRGQPQHF. This chain links TRBV19 with TRBJ1-5; 7 bases are shared with TRBD1. Germline CDR1 and CDR2: LNHDA and SQIVND (reference sequence). The CDR3 runs to 15 residues. The V and J ends lost 6 bases and 7 bases, in that order; junction bases with no gene match: 12.

In its sample, this clonotype was seen many times. The chain joins TRBV7-2 to TRBJ1-1, with D maybe TRBD1 (6 bases). The CDR3 runs 14 residues. The V gene lost 5 bases and the J gene lost 5 bases, with 15 bases spanning the gap. The V gene's germline CDR1 is SGHTA and CDR2 FQGNSA. This CDR3 reads CASSLITGRTEAFF. CDR3 in DNA: TGTGCCAGCAGCCTCATTACAGGGAGGACTGAAGCTTTCTTT.

This clonotype was recorded many times. As DNA, the CDR3 is TGTGCCAGCAGCTGGAGGGTAGAGACCCAGTACTTC. Protein product: CASSWRVETQYF. V usage is TRBV7-2 and J usage is TRBJ2-5, with D possibly TRBD2 on 6 matching bases. The CDR3 spans 12 residues. Germline V lookup: CDR1 SGHTA, CDR2 FQGNSA. Trimming cost V 4 bases and J 4 bases, with 7 bases left between them.

As concerns this clonotype: A much larger clonotype is one base distant, so this may be a read error. The chain recombines TRBV24-1 with TRBJ1-5; 7 positions agree with TRBD1. The CDR3 loop spans 13 amino acids. The germline gives CDR1 KGHDR, CDR2 SFDVKD. This CDR3 reads CATSPTGNHPQHF. CDR3 nucleotides: TGTGCCACCAGTCCGACAGGGAATCATCCCCAGCATTTT.

This clonotype was seen repeatedly, ten times or more. This rearrangement joins TRBV20-1 to TRBJ1-2, with 8 bases that match TRBD1. CDR1 is DFQATT and CDR2 is SNEGSKA in the germline V gene (reference sequence). The CDR3 has 12 residues. J gave up 2 bases and V 6 bases, and 2 bases lay outside the gene matches. CDR3 nucleotides: TGCAGTGCGAACAGGGGGAACTATGGCTACACCTTC. Amino acids: CSANRGNYGYTF.

In this sample, this clonotype turned up a few times. V is TRBV12-3 or TRBV12-4 and J is TRBJ1-1; possibly TRBD1 for D (6 bases). Trimming stripped 3 bases from V and 4 bases from J, with 18 bases between. The CDR3 is made up of 16 amino acids. The CDR3 DNA is TGTGCCAGCAGTTTCGCCTCTAGGGGGGTGAGCACTGAAGCTTTCTTT. Protein product: CASSFASRGVSTEAFF.

This chain uses TRBV2 with TRBJ2-7; 10 bases map to TRBD2. Germline trimming cut 7 bases from V and 3 bases from J; bases unmatched to any gene: 6. Germline-derived CDR1 and CDR2 are SNHLY and FYNNEI. The CDR3 length is 14 residues. The CDR3 sequence is CASKTSGINYEQYF. The CDR3 DNA reads as TGTGCCAGCAAAACTAGCGGGATTAACTACGAGCAGTACTTC. Full variable domain (remainder filled in from reference TRBV2 and TRBJ2-7): EPEVTQTPSHQVTQMGQEVILRCVPISNHLYFYWYRQILGQKVEFLVSFYNNEISEKSEIFDDQFSVERPDGSNFTLKIRSTKLEDSAMYFCASKTSGINYEQYFGPGTRLTVT.

V and J are TRBV10-3 and TRBJ2-6; TRBD1 agrees at 10 bases. This CDR3 has 16 residues. Per the germline V gene, CDR1 is ENHRY and CDR2 is SYGVKD. V shed 8 bases, J shed 0 bases, and the junction held 4 bases outside the gene matches. CDR3 nucleotides: TGTGCCATCCGGGACAGGGGCTACTCTGGGGCCAACGTCCTGACTTTC. Protein: CAIRDRGYSGANVLTF.

This clonotype was found a few times. The V gene is TRBV6-5, the J gene TRBJ2-5, with 8 positions matching TRBD2. The CDR3 totals 15 residues. The germline V gene encodes CDR1 MNHEY and CDR2 SVGAGI. J was trimmed by 5 bases and V by 6 bases; bases with no gene match: 11. The CDR3 sequence: CASSPGGLFGETQYF. CDR3 coding DNA: TGTGCCAGCAGCCCGGGGGGGCTTTTTGGGGAGACCCAGTACTTC.

This clonotype was found a few times. V usage is TRBV2 and J usage is TRBJ2-7, with D tentatively TRBD1 (5 bases). CDR1 SNHLY and CDR2 FYNNEI come from the germline V gene. The V end was cut by 5 bases, the J end by 4 bases, with 15 bases between. This CDR3 is built from 14 residues. DNA of the CDR3: TGTGCCAGCAGTAAAACAAAGGGGTCTTACGAGCAGTACTTC. Its translation is CASSKTKGSYEQYF.

The rearrangement links TRBV25-1 to TRBJ1-5; TRBD1 might be the D (6 bases). V shed 4 bases and J shed 3 bases, with 19 bases lying between them. Germline-derived CDR1 and CDR2 are MGHDK and SYGVNS. The CDR3 has 17 residues. The CDR3 region has the DNA TGTGCCAGCAGTGCACAGACAGATAGGGGGATCAATCAGCCCCAGCATTTT. This codes for CASSAQTDRGINQPQHF. Combining the CDR3 with reference TRBV25-1 and TRBJ1-5 gives the whole variable domain EADIYQTPRYLVIGTGKKITLECSQTMGHDKMYWYQQDPGMELHLIHYSYGVNSTEKGDLSSESTVSRIRTEHFPLTLESARPSHTSQYLCASSAQTDRGINQPQHFGDGTRLSIL.

This clonotype has ten or more counts. The CDR3 spells CATSRGGNQPQHF. The CDR3 DNA reads TGTGCCACCAGCAGGGGAGGGAATCAGCCCCAGCATTTT. This sequence joins TRBV15 and TRBJ1-5, with D hard to call. Germline CDR1 and CDR2: LNHNV and YYDKDF (reference sequence). Trimming took off 3 bases at V and 4 bases at J, with 7 bases between the two ends. The CDR3 has 13 residues.

The rearrangement links TRBV29-1 to TRBJ1-5, with 12 bases matching TRBD1. Looked up from germline, CDR1 is SQVTM and CDR2 is ANQGSEA. Unmatched junction bases numbered 9, after V lost 6 bases and J lost 6 bases. The CDR3 is made up of 15 amino acids. The CDR3 DNA follows: TGCAGCGTCCTCATAACGGGACAGGGGGCTCAGCCCCAGCATTTT. Translated, it gives CSVLITGQGAQPQHF.

In its sample, this clonotype was seen once. V is TRBV2 and J is TRBJ1-2, with 7 nucleotides matching TRBD1. The ends lost 5 bases at V and 4 bases at J; junction bases unmatched: 7. The CDR3 is 14 residues long. Germline V CDR1 and CDR2: SNHLY, FYNNEI. CDR3 sequence reads: CASSFTGAGYGYTF. The CDR3 DNA follows: TGTGCCAGCAGTTTTACAGGGGCTGGCTATGGCTACACCTTC.

The rearrangement uses TRBV7-2 and TRBJ2-7; 8 bases agree with TRBD1. The CDR3 spans 16 residues. Germline-derived CDR1 and CDR2 are SGHTA and FQGNSA. J was trimmed by 3 bases and V by 2 bases; bases with no gene match: 9. DNA for the CDR3: TGTGCCAGCAGCTTACCCCAGGGGGCTCGTCGCTACGAGCAGTACTTC. It encodes CASSLPQGARRYEQYF.

The genes are TRBV29-1 and TRBJ1-2, with D perhaps TRBD1 (5 bases). In germline, CDR1 is SQVTM, CDR2 ANQGSEA. The ends were cut back, 6 bases at V and 8 bases at J, with 13 bases in the middle. The CDR3 contains 11 residues. This CDR3 reads CSVPGRRGYTF. The CDR3 bases are TGCAGCGTCCCAGGGAGACGGGGCTACACCTTC.

The sample holds a few counts of this clonotype. The chain is built from TRBV19 and TRBJ1-2; 10 bases match TRBD1. V shed 9 bases, J shed 6 bases, and the junction held 10 bases outside the gene matches. Germline-derived CDR1 and CDR2 are LNHDA and SQIVND (reference sequence). This CDR3 is 14 amino acids long. The CDR3 DNA reads as TGTGCCAGCCTCGACAGGGGGCGCCGGAATGGCTACACCTTC. Translation: CASLDRGRRNGYTF.

This clonotype was recorded a few times. The chain employs TRBV6-6 and TRBJ1-5; a possible D gene is TRBD1 (5 bases). CDR1 is MNHNY, CDR2 SVGAGI, per germline (reference sequence). This CDR3 is 16 amino acids long. V was trimmed by 6 bases and J by 7 bases, leaving 22 bases between them. The CDR3 reads CASSRMSQGGGQPQHF. The DNA of the CDR3 is TGTGCCAGCAGCCGAATGAGTCAGGGAGGAGGGCAGCCCCAGCATTTT.